This T cell receptor beta chain was identified in a study of blood T cell repertoires in COVID-19. Whole-study context: The study drew acute and convalescent COVID-19 samples from the United States, Italy and Spain.

Authors' methods: Using reference gene primer amplification, nucleated cell counts were estimated. Using immunoSEQ multiplex PCR, the repertoire was profiled, and TCRdb retains in-frame clones only, with some absent. That table supplies the V and J calls and clone size; D and trimming were determined from the DNA. The table records around 220,000 clones, 82% of them present only once. The sample consisted of peripheral blood. This sequence originates from a woman aged 80 or over with active or convalescent COVID-19.

This CDR3 is CATSRVVGDFNSPLHF. The DNA for the CDR3 is TGTGCCACCAGCAGAGTCGTAGGAGACTTTAATTCACCCCTCCACTTT. The rearrangement uses TRBV15 and TRBJ1-6; D gene uncertain. Trimming removed 1 base from V and 6 bases from J, with 13 bases in between. The germline V gene encodes CDR1 LNHNV and CDR2 YYDKDF (reference sequence). The CDR3 has 16 amino acids.